Detailed here is one T cell receptor (beta chain). Clones were sequenced by immunoSEQ multiplex PCR, and TCRdb holds only the in-frame ones, with some missing. The sample records about 2,100 clones, about 40% being singletons. This specimen comes from a study of T cells in localized non-small cell lung cancer. The CDR3 runs to 15 residues. Unmatched junction bases numbered 8, after V lost 4 bases and J lost 6 bases. Germline loops: CDR1 MNHGY, CDR2 SAAAGT. The source is a male donor aged 60 or older with stage II squamous cell lung carcinoma. The gene calls are TRBV6-8 and TRBJ1-2, with 10 nucleotides matching TRBD1. The material sequenced was lung tumor tissue, taken before any cancer treatment. The CDR3 nucleotides are TGTGCCAGCAGTTCAAGTACGGGACAGGGGAATGGCTACACCTTC. Translated: CASSSSTGQGNGYTF.